Each of the 10 T cell receptor beta chains below was sequenced from the same sample in a study of regulatory T cells in long-lasting Graves disease. Sequencing libraries for TCR beta were prepared with iRepertoire HTBI primers and Arm-PCR of CDR3 regions. TCRdb re-analysed the multiplex PCR reads in MiXCR, keeping a single row per CDR3 protein. This sample has about 520,000 distinct CDR3 sequences, with approximately 12% found just once. Time point: newly diagnosed GD, antithyroid drugs for less than 3 months. RNA extracted from PBMCs served as the sequencing template. In addition, the sample was reused for a study of T cells in Graves' hyperthyroidism and ophthalmopathy.

Sequencing used peripheral blood mononuclear cells (PBMCs), obtained at new diagnosis, from a patient treated with antithyroid drugs. These receptors originate from a woman aged 30 to 39 with Graves disease.

This chain joins TRBV20-1 and TRBJ1-1, with D possibly matching TRBD1 (5 bases). Germline-derived CDR1 and CDR2 are DFQATT and SNEGSKA (reference sequence). This CDR3 region has 13 residues. The V gene lost 6 bases and the J gene lost 1 base, with 12 bases spanning the gap. The chain's CDR3 is CSASQQENTEAFF. CDR3 bases: TGCAGTGCAAGCCAACAGGAGAACACTGAAGCTTTCTTT.

This clonotype occurred many times. This chain joins TRBV20-1 and TRBJ1-4; D may be TRBD1 (6 bases). V was trimmed by 6 bases and J by 5 bases, leaving 16 bases between them. The germline CDR1 and CDR2 sequences are DFQATT and SNEGSKA (reference sequence). This CDR3 spans 14 amino acids. DNA of the CDR3: TGCAGTGCCCACGCGGGGGGCCGCAATGAAAAACTGTTTTTT. This codes for CSAHAGGRNEKLFF.

This clonotype was recorded at least ten times. The V and J genes are TRBV6-1 and TRBJ2-5, with 10 bases matching TRBD1. Germline CDR1 MNHNS, CDR2 SASEGT. CDR3 length: 15 amino acids. J gave up 2 bases and V 6 bases, and 6 bases lay outside the gene matches. The CDR3 region is CASSWDRGGQETQYF. DNA of the CDR3: TGTGCCAGCAGCTGGGACAGGGGAGGTCAAGAGACCCAGTACTTC.

This chain connects TRBV6-1 to TRBJ2-1; 14 nucleotides match TRBD2. Trimming took 6 bases from V and 6 from J; bases not matched to a gene: 7. Per the germline V gene, CDR1 is MNHNS and CDR2 is SASEGT. This CDR3 is built from 16 residues. The CDR3 DNA reads as TGTGCCAGCAGCACGACGGGGACTAGCGGGAGCAATGAGCAGTTCTTC. It is translated as CASSTTGTSGSNEQFF.

This clonotype has a count of ten or more. This rearrangement joins TRBV5-1 to TRBJ1-2; D not resolved. Trimming pared 0 bases from V and 10 bases from J, leaving 13 bases between. Looked up from germline, CDR1 is SGHRS and CDR2 is YFSETQ. The length of the CDR3 is 13 residues. CDR3 region: CASSLAGSGYYTF. In DNA form, the CDR3 reads TGCGCCAGCAGCTTGGCGGGTTCGGGGTACTACACCTTC.

The chain couples TRBV6-6 to TRBJ1-1, with 7 bases aligning to TRBD1. V shed 0 bases, J shed 3 bases, and the junction held 13 bases outside the gene matches. The germline CDR1 and CDR2 sequences are MNHNY and SVGAGI (reference sequence). This CDR3 spans 18 amino acids. CDR3 nucleotides: TGTGCCAGCAGTTACTCGGCAGGGGGTGTCACGAGGTACACTGAAGCTTTCTTT. Protein product: CASSYSAGGVTRYTEAFF.

Turning to this clonotype: Possible read error: a much larger clone is one base away. The chain uses TRBV11-1 and TRBJ2-3; D unresolved. The CDR3 has 14 residues. The germline V gene has CDR1 SGHAT and CDR2 FQDESV (reference sequence). The CDR3 DNA is TGCGCCAGCAGCCAAGAGTGGAACGGAGATACGCAGTATTTT. Encoded protein: CASSQEWNGDTQYF.

Many counts were recorded for this clonotype. The chain has TRBV20-1 and TRBJ1-3, with a possible D match to TRBD1 (5 bases). Between the trimmed V and J ends, which lost 0 bases and 8 bases, there was a span of 17 bases. There are 15 residues in the CDR3. From germline, CDR1 is DFQATT and CDR2 SNEGSKA (reference sequence). This chain's CDR3 is CSARDRQGFRDTIYF. The CDR3 coding sequence is TGCAGTGCTAGAGATAGGCAGGGATTTCGTGACACCATATATTTT.

The V call is TRBV11-2, the J call TRBJ2-3; TRBD2 agrees at 11 bases. The CDR3 is 16 amino acids. Germline CDR1 SGHAT, CDR2 FQNNGV. The ends lost 5 bases at V and 5 bases at J; junction bases unmatched: 9. DNA for the CDR3: TGTGCCAGCAGCGCCCGGTTAGCGGGAGGGGAAGATACGCAGTATTTT. It encodes CASSARLAGGEDTQYF.

This clonotype was counted at least ten times. The rearrangement joins TRBV9 to TRBJ1-2, with TRBD1 matching over 7 bases. This CDR3 region has 13 residues. The germline V gene encodes CDR1 SGDLS and CDR2 YYNGEE. The junction had 7 bases not matched to a gene; V was cut back by 5 bases and J by 6 bases. CDR3 coding DNA: TGTGCCAGCAGTCCAGACAGGGATAATGGCTACACCTTC. Translated, it gives CASSPDRDNGYTF.